A selection of T cell receptor beta chains follows, all from one sample in a study of beta chain features in type 1 diabetes. Sequenced by immunoSEQ multiplex PCR; TCRdb stores in-frame clones only, minus some. The sample shows some 370,000 clones, around 10% of them seen only once. Sequencing was carried out using central memory CD4+ T cells from blood. The receptors stem from a man between 25 and 39 years old with type 1 diabetes. The CDR3 runs from the conserved cysteine through the conserved F or W. A D gene is named only where the DNA matches it firmly. A clone size is listed for some rows: how often the clone was seen (once, few, many), or a class if it is expanded.

v_call,d_call,j_call,clone_size,cdr3_length,cdr3_nt,cdr3_aa
TRBV19,TRBD1,TRBJ1-5,NA,17,TGTGCCAGTACCCCGGGACAGAACCAAGGTAGCAATCAGCCCCAGCATTTT,CASTPGQNQGSNQPQHF
TRBV19,TRBD1,TRBJ1-4,many,16,TGTGCCAGTATCCGGGACAGCAGCTCAACTAATGAAAAACTGTTTTTT,CASIRDSSSTNEKLFF
TRBV20-1,NA,TRBJ2-7,few,11,TGCAGTGCTGCCCGGGACCTCGAGCAGTACTTC,CSAARDLEQYF
TRBV28,NA,TRBJ1-1,many,13,TGTGCCAGCACCTGGGGATCGAACACTGAAGCTTTCTTT,CASTWGSNTEAFF
TRBV2,TRBD1,TRBJ2-3,few,13,TGTGCCAGCCAGGGGGACGCCTGGTATACGCAGTATTTT,CASQGDAWYTQYF
TRBV18,NA,TRBJ1-1,many,13,TGTGCCAGCTCACGGGGGAAGAACACTGAAGCTTTCTTT,CASSRGKNTEAFF
TRBV5-4,NA,TRBJ2-3,NA,15,TGTGCCAGCAGCGGCGCACGGCTAAGCACAGATACGCAGTATTTT,CASSGARLSTDTQYF
TRBV28,NA,TRBJ1-2,many,14,TGTGCCAGCACTTTCGGCGGTCCTAACTATGGCTACACCTTC,CASTFGGPNYGYTF
TRBV5-4,TRBD1,TRBJ1-1,NA,13,TGTGCCAGCAGCTTTGGGCAGGGGGATCGAGCTTTCTTT,CASSFGQGDRAFF
TRBV4-1,NA,TRBJ2-1,few,15,TGCGCCAGCAGCCAAGATTCCCCCGGATACAATGAGCAGTTCTTC,CASSQDSPGYNEQFF
TRBV4-3,NA,TRBJ2-2,NA,13,TGCGCCAGCGGTATTATTGGGGCGGGGGAGCTGTTTTTT,CASGIIGAGELFF
TRBV7-2,TRBD2,TRBJ2-3,NA,17,TGTGCCAGCAGCCAAGGAACTAGCGGCACTAGCACAGATACGCAGTATTTT,CASSQGTSGTSTDTQYF
TRBV5-1,TRBD2,TRBJ2-7,NA,14,TGCGCCAGCAGCTCCTTAGCGGGAGTAAGCGAGCAGTACTTC,CASSSLAGVSEQYF
TRBV5-1,NA,TRBJ2-5,NA,18,TGCGCCAGCAGCATCAAACCTCTTCTGGCCCTCGGGGGAGAGACCCAGTACTTC,CASSIKPLLALGGETQYF
TRBV15,NA,TRBJ1-2,NA,15,TGTGCCACCAGCAGAGATCTGTCCAGTCATAAAGGCTACACCTTC,CATSRDLSSHKGYTF
TRBV6-5,TRBD1,TRBJ1-1,many,14,TGTGCCAGCAGTGAAGGGACAGGGGTCTTTGAAGCTTTCTTT,CASSEGTGVFEAFF
TRBV18,NA,TRBJ2-1,many,13,TGTGCCAGCGCAACCATTATAGGAGATGAGCAGTTCTTC,CASATIIGDEQFF
TRBV2,TRBD1,TRBJ1-2,few,14,TGTGCCAGCAGTGAGCTGGGCAGGGGGCATGGCTACACCTTC,CASSELGRGHGYTF
TRBV30,NA,TRBJ1-1,NA,16,TGTGCCTGGAGTCTAACCCCATCCGGGTTGAACACTGAAGCTTTCTTT,CAWSLTPSGLNTEAFF
TRBV7-8,TRBD1,TRBJ2-7,NA,14,TGTGCCAGTAATACAGGGGTTGGTGCCTACGAGCAGTACTTC,CASNTGVGAYEQYF